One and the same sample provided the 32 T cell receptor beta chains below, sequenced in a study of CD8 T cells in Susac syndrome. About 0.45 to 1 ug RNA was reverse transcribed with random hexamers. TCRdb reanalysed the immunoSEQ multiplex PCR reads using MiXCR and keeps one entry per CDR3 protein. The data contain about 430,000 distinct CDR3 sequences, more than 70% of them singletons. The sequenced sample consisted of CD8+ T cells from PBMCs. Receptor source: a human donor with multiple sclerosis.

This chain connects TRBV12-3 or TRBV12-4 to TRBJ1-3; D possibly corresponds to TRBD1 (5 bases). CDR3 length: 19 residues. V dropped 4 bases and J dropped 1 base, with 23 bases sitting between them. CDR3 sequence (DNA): TGTGCCAGCAGTTCCGGGACTCCTGAAAACCTCTATTCTGGAAACACCATATATTTT. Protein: CASSSGTPENLYSGNTIYF.

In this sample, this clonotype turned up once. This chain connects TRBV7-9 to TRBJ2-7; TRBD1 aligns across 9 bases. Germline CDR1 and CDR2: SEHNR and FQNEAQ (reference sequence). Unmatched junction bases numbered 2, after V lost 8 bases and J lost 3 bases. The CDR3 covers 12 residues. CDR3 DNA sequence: TGTGCCAGCGCGGGACAGGGCTACGAGCAGTACTTC. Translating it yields CASAGQGYEQYF.

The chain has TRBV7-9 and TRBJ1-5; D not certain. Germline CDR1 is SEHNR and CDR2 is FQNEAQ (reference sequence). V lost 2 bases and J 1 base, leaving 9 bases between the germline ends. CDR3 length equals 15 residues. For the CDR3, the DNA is TGTGCCAGCAGCTTAACGGGGATGAGCAATCAGCCCCAGCATTTT. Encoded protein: CASSLTGMSNQPQHF.

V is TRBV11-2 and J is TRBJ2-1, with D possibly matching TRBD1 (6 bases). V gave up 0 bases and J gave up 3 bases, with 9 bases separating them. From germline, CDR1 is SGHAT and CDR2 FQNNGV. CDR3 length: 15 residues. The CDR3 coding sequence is TGTGCCAGCAGCTTAGAAACGGGACACTACAATGAGCAGTTCTTC. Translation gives CASSLETGHYNEQFF.

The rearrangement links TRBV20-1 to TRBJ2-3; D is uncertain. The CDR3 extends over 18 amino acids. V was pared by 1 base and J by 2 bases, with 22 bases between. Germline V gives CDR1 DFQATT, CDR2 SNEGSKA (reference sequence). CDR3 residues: CSARALLPQPSDTDTQYF. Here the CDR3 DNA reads TGCAGTGCTAGAGCCCTTCTTCCGCAACCCTCCGACACAGATACGCAGTATTTT.

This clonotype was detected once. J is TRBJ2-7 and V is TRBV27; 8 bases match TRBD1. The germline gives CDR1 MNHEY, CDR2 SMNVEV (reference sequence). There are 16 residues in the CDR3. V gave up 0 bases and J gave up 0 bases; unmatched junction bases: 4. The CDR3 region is CASSLSAGGYSYEQYF. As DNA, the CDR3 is TGTGCCAGCAGTTTATCGGCAGGGGGCTACTCCTACGAGCAGTACTTC.

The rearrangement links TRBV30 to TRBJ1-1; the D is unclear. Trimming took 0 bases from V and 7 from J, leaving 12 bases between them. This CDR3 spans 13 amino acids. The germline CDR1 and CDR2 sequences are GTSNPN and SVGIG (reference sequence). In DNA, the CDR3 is TGTGCCTGGAGTGTACCTGGTAAGGTTGAAGCTTTCTTT. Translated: CAWSVPGKVEAFF.

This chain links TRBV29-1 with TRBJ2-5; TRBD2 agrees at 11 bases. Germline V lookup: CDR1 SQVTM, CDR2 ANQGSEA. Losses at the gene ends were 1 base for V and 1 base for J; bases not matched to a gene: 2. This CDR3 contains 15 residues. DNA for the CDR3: TGCAGCGTTGAAGGCGGGACTAGCGGCCAAGAGACCCAGTACTTC. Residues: CSVEGGTSGQETQYF.

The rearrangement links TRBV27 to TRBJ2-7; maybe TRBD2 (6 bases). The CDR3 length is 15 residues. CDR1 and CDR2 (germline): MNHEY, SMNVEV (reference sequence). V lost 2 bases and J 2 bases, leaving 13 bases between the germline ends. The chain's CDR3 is CASSLPGVGTYEQYF. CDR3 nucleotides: TGTGCCAGCAGTTTACCGGGGGTGGGGACCTACGAGCAGTACTTC.

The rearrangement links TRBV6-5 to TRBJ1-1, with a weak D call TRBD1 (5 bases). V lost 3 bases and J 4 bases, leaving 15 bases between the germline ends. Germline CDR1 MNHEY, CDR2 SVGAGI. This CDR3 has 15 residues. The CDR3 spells CASSYFGAGGTEAFF. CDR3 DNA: TGTGCCAGCAGTTATTTTGGGGCTGGGGGCACTGAAGCTTTCTTT.

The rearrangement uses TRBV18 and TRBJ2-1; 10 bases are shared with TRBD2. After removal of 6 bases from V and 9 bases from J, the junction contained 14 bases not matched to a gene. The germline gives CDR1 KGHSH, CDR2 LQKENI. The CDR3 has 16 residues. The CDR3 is CASSSTRAGGPSEQFF. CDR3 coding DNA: TGTGCCAGCTCCTCGACTCGAGCGGGAGGGCCGAGTGAGCAGTTCTTC.

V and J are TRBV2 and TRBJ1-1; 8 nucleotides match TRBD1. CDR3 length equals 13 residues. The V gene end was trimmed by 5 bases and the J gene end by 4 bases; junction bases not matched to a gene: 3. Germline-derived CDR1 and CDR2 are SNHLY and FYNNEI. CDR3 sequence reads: CASSRTGGTEAFF. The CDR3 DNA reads TGTGCCAGCAGTCGAACAGGGGGCACTGAAGCTTTCTTT.

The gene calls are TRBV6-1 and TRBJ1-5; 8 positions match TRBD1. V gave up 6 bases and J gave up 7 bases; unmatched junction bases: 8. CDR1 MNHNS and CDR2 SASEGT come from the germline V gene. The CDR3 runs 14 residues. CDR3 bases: TGTGCCAGCAGCTCCGGACAGGGCGGCCAGCCCCAGCATTTT. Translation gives CASSSGQGGQPQHF.

The DNA of the CDR3 is TGTGCCTGCGACTCAAAGCTCATCAATGAGCAGTTCTTC. Translation: CACDSKLINEQFF. The chain combines TRBV2 with TRBJ2-1; D is ambiguous. V was pared by 11 bases and J by 6 bases, with 17 bases between. CDR3 length: 13 residues. From germline, CDR1 is SNHLY and CDR2 FYNNEI. Full variable domain (missing parts from reference TRBV2 and TRBJ2-1): EPEVTQTPSHQVTQMGQEVILRCVPISNHLYFYWYRQILGQKVEFLVSFYNNEISEKSEIFDDQFSVERPDGSNFTLKIRSTKLEDSAMYFCACDSKLINEQFFGPGTRLTVL.

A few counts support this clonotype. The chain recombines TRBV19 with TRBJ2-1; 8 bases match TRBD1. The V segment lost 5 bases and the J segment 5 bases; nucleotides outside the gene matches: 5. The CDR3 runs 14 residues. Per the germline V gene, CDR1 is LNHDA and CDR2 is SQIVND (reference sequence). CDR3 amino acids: CASSLTGDDNEQFF. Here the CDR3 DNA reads TGTGCCAGTAGTTTGACAGGGGACGACAATGAGCAGTTCTTC.

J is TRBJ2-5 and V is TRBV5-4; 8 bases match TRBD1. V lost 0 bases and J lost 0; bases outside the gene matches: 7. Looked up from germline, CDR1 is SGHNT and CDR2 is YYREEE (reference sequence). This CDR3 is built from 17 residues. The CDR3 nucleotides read TGTGCCAGCAGCTTGGACAGGGGGGTAGCGAACCAAGAGACCCAGTACTTC. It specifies CASSLDRGVANQETQYF.

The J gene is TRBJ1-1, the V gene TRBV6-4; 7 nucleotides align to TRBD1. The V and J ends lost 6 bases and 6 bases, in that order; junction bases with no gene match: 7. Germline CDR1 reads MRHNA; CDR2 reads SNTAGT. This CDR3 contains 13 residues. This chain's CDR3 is CASRQGLSAEAFF. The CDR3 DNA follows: TGTGCCAGCAGACAGGGGCTGAGCGCTGAAGCTTTCTTT.

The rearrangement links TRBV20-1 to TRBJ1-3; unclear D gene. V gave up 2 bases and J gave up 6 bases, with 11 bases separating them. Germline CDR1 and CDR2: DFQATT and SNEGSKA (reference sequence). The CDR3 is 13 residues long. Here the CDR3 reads CSARSVSENTIYF. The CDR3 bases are TGCAGTGCTAGATCCGTTTCGGAAAACACCATATATTTT.

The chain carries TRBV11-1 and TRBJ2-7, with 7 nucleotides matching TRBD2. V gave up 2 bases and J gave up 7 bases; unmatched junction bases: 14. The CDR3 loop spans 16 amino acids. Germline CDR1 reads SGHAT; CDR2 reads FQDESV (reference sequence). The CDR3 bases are TGTGCCAGCAGCTTACCCCCTGGGGGGGACCCTTTTGAGCAGTACTTC. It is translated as CASSLPPGGDPFEQYF.

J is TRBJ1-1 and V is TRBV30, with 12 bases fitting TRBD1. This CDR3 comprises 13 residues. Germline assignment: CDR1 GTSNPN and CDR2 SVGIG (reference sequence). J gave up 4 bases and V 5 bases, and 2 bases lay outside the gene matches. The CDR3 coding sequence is TGTGCCTGGGGGACAGGGGGCGTCACTGAAGCTTTCTTT. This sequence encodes CAWGTGGVTEAFF.

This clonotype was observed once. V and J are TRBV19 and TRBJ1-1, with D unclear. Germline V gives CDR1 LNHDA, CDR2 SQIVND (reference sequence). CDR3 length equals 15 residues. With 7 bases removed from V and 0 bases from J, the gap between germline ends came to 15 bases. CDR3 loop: CASTMGSYLNTEAFF. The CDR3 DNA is TGTGCCAGTACGATGGGGAGTTACCTGAACACTGAAGCTTTCTTT.

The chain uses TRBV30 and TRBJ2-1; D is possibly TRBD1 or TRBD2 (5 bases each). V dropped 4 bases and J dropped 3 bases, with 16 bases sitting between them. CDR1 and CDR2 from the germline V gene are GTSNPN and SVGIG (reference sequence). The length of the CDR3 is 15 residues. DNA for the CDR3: TGTGCCTGGATCCACCGCCGGGACCTCTACAATGAGCAGTTCTTC. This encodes CAWIHRRDLYNEQFF.

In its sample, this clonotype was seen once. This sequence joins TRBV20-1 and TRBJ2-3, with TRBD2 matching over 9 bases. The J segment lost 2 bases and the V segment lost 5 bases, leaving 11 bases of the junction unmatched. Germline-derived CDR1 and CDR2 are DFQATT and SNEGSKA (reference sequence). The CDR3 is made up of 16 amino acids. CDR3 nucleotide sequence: TGCAGTGCTCTATTGACCGGGACTAGCAACACAGATACGCAGTATTTT. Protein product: CSALLTGTSNTDTQYF.

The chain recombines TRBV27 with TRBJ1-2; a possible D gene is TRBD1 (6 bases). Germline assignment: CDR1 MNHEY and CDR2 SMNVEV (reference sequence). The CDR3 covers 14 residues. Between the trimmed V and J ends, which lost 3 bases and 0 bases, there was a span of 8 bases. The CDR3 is CASSFGQSNYGYTF. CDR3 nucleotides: TGTGCCAGCAGTTTCGGACAGTCTAACTATGGCTACACCTTC.

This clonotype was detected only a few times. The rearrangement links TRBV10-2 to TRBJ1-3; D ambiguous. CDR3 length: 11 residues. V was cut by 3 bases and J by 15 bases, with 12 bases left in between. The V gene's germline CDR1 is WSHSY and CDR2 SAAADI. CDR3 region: CASSELGPSYF. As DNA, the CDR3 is TGCGCCAGCAGTGAATTAGGACCGTCATATTTT.

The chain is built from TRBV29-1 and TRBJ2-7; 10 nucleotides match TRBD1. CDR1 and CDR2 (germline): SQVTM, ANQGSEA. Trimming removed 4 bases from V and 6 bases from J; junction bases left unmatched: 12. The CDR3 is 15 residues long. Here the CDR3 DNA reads TGCAGCGTTGTACCTTATGGGACAGGGGTTGGCGAGCAGTACTTC. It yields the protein CSVVPYGTGVGEQYF.

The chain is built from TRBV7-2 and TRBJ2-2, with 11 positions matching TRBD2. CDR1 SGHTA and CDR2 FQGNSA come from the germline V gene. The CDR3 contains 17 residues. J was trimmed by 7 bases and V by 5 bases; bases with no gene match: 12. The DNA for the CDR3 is TGTGCCAGCAGCCCGACTAGCGGGACCCCCGGAGGCGGGGAGCTGTTTTTT. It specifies CASSPTSGTPGGGELFF.

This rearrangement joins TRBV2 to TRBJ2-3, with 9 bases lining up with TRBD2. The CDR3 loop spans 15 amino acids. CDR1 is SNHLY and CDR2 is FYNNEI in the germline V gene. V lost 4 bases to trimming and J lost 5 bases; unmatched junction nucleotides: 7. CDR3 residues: CASSGGISGGDTQYF. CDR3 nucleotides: TGTGCCAGCAGTGGAGGAATTAGCGGGGGAGATACGCAGTATTTT.

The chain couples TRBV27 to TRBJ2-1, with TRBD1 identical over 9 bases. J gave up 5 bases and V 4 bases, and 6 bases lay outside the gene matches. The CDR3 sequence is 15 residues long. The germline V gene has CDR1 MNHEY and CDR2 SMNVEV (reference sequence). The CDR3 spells CASSSAGDRDNEQFF. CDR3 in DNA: TGTGCCAGCAGTTCCGCCGGGGACAGGGACAATGAGCAGTTCTTC.

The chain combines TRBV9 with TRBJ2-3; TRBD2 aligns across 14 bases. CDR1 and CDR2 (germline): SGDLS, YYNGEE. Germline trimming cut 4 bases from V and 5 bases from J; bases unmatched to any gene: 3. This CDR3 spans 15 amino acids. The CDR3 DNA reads TGTGCCAGCAGCCCCGGACTAGCGGGAGGAGATACGCAGTATTTT. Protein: CASSPGLAGGDTQYF.

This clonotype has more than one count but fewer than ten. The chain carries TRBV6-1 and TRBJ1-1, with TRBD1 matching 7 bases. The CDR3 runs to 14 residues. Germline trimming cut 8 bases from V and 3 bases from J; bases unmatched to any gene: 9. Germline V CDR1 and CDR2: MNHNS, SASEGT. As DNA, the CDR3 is TGTGCCAGCGAAGAGGGGCAGGGGGACACTGAAGCTTTCTTT. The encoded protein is CASEEGQGDTEAFF.

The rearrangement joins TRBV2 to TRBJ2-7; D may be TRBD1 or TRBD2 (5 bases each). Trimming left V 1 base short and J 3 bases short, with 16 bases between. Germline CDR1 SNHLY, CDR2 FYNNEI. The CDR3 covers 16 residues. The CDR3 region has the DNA TGTGCCAGCAGTGAAGGGGGCGGAGGAGCATTCTACGAGCAGTACTTC. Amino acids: CASSEGGGGAFYEQYF.